A selection of T cell receptor beta chains follows, all from one sample in a study of blood T cell repertoires in COVID-19. Sequencing was performed with immunoSEQ multiplex PCR; in TCRdb, only in-frame clones are kept and a portion is missing. The sample carries under 500,000 clones, around nine tenths recorded once. Sequencing was done on a sample of PBMCs or T cells enriched from blood (not recorded which). All receptors derive from a woman aged 18 to 35 with acute COVID-19. The CDR3 runs from the conserved cysteine through the conserved F or W. The D gene is left open where the match is weak. A row's size may be missing; if present it is once, few, many or a size class.

D	J	size	V	CDR3	DNA
TRBD1	TRBJ2-7	NA	TRBV25-1	CASSEFGTGPYEQYF	TGTGCCAGCAGTGAATTTGGGACAGGGCCTTACGAGCAGTACTTC
TRBD1	TRBJ2-1	NA	TRBV7-8	CASRPRDRGYNEQFF	TGTGCCAGCAGGCCCAGGGACAGGGGGTACAATGAGCAGTTCTTC
NA	TRBJ2-5	NA	TRBV6-1	CASSEGRLKQYF	TGTGCCAGCAGTGAAGGTAGACTGAAGCAGTACTTC
TRBD1	TRBJ2-7	NA	TRBV6-2/TRBV6-3	CASSYAQGARAYEQYF	TGTGCCAGCAGTTATGCTCAGGGGGCAAGGGCCTACGAGCAGTACTTC
NA	TRBJ2-1	NA	TRBV19	CASSKSRGYNEQFF	TGTGCCAGTAGTAAGTCAAGGGGCTACAATGAGCAGTTCTTC
NA	TRBJ1-2	NA	TRBV10-3	CAISVNSGTTYGYTF	TGTGCCATCAGTGTTAATTCCGGGACAACCTATGGCTACACCTTC
NA	TRBJ2-1	NA	TRBV20-1	CSAHRGAEQFF	TGCAGTGCTCACCGGGGTGCTGAGCAGTTCTTC
TRBD2	TRBJ2-3	NA	TRBV5-4	CASSLQREPTDTQYF	TGTGCCAGCAGCCTCCAGCGGGAGCCCACAGATACGCAGTATTTT
TRBD1	TRBJ1-1	NA	TRBV19	CASSTRNRGSNTEAFF	TGTGCCAGTAGTACGCGAAACAGGGGCTCGAACACTGAAGCTTTCTTT
NA	TRBJ2-5	NA	TRBV4-1	CASSLNREGETQYF	TGCGCCAGCAGCCTGAACAGGGAGGGCGAGACCCAGTACTTC
TRBD1	TRBJ2-1	NA	TRBV10-3	CAISGTGTGPRNEQFF	TGTGCCATCAGTGGAACAGGGACAGGGCCACGCAATGAGCAGTTCTTC
NA	TRBJ1-2	NA	TRBV29-1	CSARLGGRGGGYTF	TGCAGCGCCCGTTTGGGGGGGCGCGGGGGTGGCTACACCTTC
TRBD1	TRBJ2-7	NA	TRBV18	CASSPPGQDEQYF	TGTGCCAGCTCACCACCAGGACAGGACGAGCAGTACTTC
NA	TRBJ2-4	NA	TRBV6-5	CASTDTFPSNFQYF	TGTGCCAGCACCGATACTTTCCCAAGTAACTTTCAGTACTTC
NA	TRBJ2-2	NA	TRBV11-2	CASRSTNTGELFF	TGTGCCAGCAGGAGTACGAACACCGGGGAGCTGTTTTTT
NA	TRBJ1-2	NA	TRBV19	CASSIVNRGNGYTF	TGTGCCAGTAGTATAGTGAATAGGGGGAATGGCTACACCTTC
TRBD1	TRBJ2-7	NA	TRBV27	CASSLSTGGYEQYF	TGTGCCAGCAGTTTATCGACAGGGGGGTACGAGCAGTACTTC
NA	TRBJ1-6	once	TRBV5-4	CASSFIRGSSYNSPLHF	TGTGCCAGCAGCTTCATCAGGGGATCCTCCTATAATTCACCCCTCCACTTT
TRBD2	TRBJ2-1	NA	TRBV12-3/TRBV12-4	CASSLALAGEQFF	TGTGCCAGCAGTTTAGCGCTAGCGGGGGAGCAGTTCTTC
NA	TRBJ1-6	NA	TRBV19	CASMRQSSSPLHF	TGTGCCAGTATGCGTCAGTCTAGTTCACCCCTCCACTTT
TRBD2	TRBJ2-3	NA	TRBV7-2	CASSLAPAGATTGTQYF	TGTGCCAGCAGCTTAGCCCCAGCGGGGGCGACGACGGGTACGCAGTATTTT
NA	TRBJ2-1	NA	TRBV27	CASSLYARNSYNEQFF	TGTGCCAGCAGTTTATACGCCAGAAACTCCTACAATGAGCAGTTCTTC
TRBD1	TRBJ1-4	NA	TRBV18	CASSRDRDEKLFF	TGTGCCAGCTCTCGGGACAGGGATGAAAAACTGTTTTTT
TRBD1	TRBJ2-1	NA	TRBV6-5	CASSYRGHSYNEQFF	TGTGCCAGCAGTTACAGGGGGCACTCCTACAATGAGCAGTTCTTC
NA	TRBJ1-6	NA	TRBV6-1	CASSELDRYGSPLHF	TGTGCCAGCAGTGAACTAGACAGGTACGGATCACCCCTCCACTTT
NA	TRBJ2-7	NA	TRBV5-4	CASSLDTGDYEQYF	TGTGCCAGCAGCTTGGATACGGGGGACTACGAGCAGTACTTC
TRBD2	TRBJ2-1	NA	TRBV4-1	CASSQDRRRGGSEQFF	TGCGCCAGCAGCCAGGACCGGAGGCGGGGGGGCAGTGAGCAGTTCTTC
NA	TRBJ1-2	NA	TRBV12-3/TRBV12-4	CASSLGESNGYTF	TGTGCCAGCAGTTTAGGGGAGTCAAACGGCTACACCTTC
TRBD1	TRBJ1-5	once	TRBV12-3/TRBV12-4	CASTAQGSQPQHF	TGTGCCAGCACAGCACAGGGGAGTCAGCCCCAGCATTTT
TRBD2	TRBJ2-3	NA	TRBV4-1	CASSHPGTSGSADTQYF	TGCGCCAGCAGCCATCCCGGGACTAGCGGGAGTGCAGATACGCAGTATTTT
TRBD1	TRBJ1-1	NA	TRBV28	CASSFRYRGNTEAFF	TGTGCCAGCAGTTTTCGTTACAGGGGGAACACTGAAGCTTTCTTT
TRBD2	TRBJ2-1	NA	TRBV2	CASKLGTSGSSEQFF	TGTGCCAGCAAACTGGGGACTAGCGGGAGCTCCGAGCAGTTCTTC
TRBD2	TRBJ2-1	NA	TRBV9	CASSVEGLVPYNEQFF	TGTGCCAGCAGCGTAGAGGGACTAGTCCCCTACAATGAGCAGTTCTTC
TRBD2	TRBJ2-3	NA	TRBV29-1	CSVYPQRERTQYF	TGCAGCGTTTATCCCCAGCGGGAGCGTACGCAGTATTTT
TRBD1	TRBJ1-2	NA	TRBV18	CASSPDRDYGYTF	TGTGCCAGCTCACCAGACAGGGACTATGGCTACACCTTC
NA	TRBJ1-2	NA	TRBV14	CASSPTPRAGYTF	TGTGCCAGCAGCCCAACCCCCAGGGCTGGCTACACCTTC